A single T cell receptor beta chain is shown here with its context. Its antigen is undetermined. The PCR used 60 Vbeta and 13 Jbeta primers. Generated by immunoSEQ multiplex PCR, the TCRdb table keeps only in-frame clones and is missing some. The sample holds around 100,000 clones; around 80% are singletons and the top ten take 4% to 5.5%. Donors had nominal health at sampling but likely had unrecorded immune exposures. This sample was included in a study of cytomegalovirus exposure and HLA in healthy donors. General study findings and limits: Most of the CMV-associated TCR beta chains (in a later analysis) appeared to be HLA-restricted. The study labeled fewer than 200 TCR beta chains cytomegalovirus-associated.

This CDR3 contains 12 residues. Trimming removed 6 bases at V and 6 bases at J, with 11 bases between. The germline CDR1 and CDR2 sequences are KGHSH and LQKENI. The TCR was taken from a male donor in good health and CMV-seropositive. The V and J genes are TRBV18 and TRBJ1-2, with D possibly being TRBD1 (5 bases). Source material: PBMCs. The CDR3: CASSGGVDGYTF. CDR3 nucleotide sequence: TGTGCCAGCTCCGGGGGTGTTGATGGCTACACCTTC.